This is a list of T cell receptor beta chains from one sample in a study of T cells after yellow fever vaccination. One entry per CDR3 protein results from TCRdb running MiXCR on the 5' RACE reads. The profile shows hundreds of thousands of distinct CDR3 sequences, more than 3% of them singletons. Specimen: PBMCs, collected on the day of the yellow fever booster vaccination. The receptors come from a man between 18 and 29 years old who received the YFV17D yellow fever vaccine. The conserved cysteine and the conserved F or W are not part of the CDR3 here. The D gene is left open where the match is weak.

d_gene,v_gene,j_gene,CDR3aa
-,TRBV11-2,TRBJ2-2,ASSFRTGGSTGELF
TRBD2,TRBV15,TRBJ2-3,ATSRDLAGWSTDTQY
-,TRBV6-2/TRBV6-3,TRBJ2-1,ASSYSGSEQF
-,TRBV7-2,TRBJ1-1,ASSLPRGANTEAF
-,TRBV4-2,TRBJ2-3,ASSQVSGGDTQY
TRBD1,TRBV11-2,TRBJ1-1,ASSDRGTVNTEAF
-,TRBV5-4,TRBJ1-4,ASRNRNNEKLF
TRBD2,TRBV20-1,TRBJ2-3,SAQGGLARTDTQY
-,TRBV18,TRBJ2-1,ASSPLQEQF
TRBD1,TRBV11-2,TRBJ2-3,ASSSLGQAKTDTQY
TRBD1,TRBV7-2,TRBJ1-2,ASSRQGRPYGYT
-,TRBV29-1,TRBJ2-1,SVEGGRGRVNEQF
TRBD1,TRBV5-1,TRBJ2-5,ASSQTGQGLTKVTQY
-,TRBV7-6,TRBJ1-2,ASSLGGDTRNGYT
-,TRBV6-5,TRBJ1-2,ASRVGAAPYGYT
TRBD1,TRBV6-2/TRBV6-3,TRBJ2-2,ASSYFSRTGDTGELF
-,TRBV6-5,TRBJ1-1,ASSSLRGTEAF
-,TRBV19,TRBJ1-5,ASSIRDQPQH
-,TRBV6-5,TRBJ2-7,ASSWGRSEQY
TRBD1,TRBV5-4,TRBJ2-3,ASSGDRNTQY
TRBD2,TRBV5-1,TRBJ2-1,ASSGRGGYNEQF
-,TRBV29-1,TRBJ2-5,SVEAPMRQETQY
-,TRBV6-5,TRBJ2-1,ASGGHSYNEQF
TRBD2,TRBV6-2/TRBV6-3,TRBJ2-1,ASSRGAWEGKGQF
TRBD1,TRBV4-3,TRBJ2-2,ASSPATGSTGELF
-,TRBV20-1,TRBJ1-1,SARDLGERTEAF
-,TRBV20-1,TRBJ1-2,SARTANYGYT
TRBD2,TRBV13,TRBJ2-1,ASSLGVSGGGNEQF
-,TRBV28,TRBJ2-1,ASTALRVLSSYNEQF
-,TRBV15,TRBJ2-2,ATSPRGNTGELF
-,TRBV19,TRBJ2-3,ASTIGITQY
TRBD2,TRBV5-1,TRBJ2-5,ASSLAGGPETQY
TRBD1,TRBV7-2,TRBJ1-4,ASSTRQGLTNEKLF
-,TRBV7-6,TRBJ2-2,ASSYLPPSVTGELF
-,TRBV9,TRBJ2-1,ASSVAGTSNNEQF
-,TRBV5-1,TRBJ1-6,ASSASGDTNSPLH
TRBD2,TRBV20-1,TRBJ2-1,SATSGGVNEQF
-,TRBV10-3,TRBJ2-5,AIKGGTLRETQY
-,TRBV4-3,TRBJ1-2,ASSREGGAQHFNYGYT
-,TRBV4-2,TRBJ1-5,ASSQGQNQPQH
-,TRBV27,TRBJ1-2,ASGPARGRRPEGGYT
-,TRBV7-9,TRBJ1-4,ASSPGGTELF
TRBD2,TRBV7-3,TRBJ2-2,ASSRTGTSGGDGTGELF
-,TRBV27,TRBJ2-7,ASSLKGVYEQY
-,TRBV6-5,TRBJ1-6,ASSPKGWISPLH
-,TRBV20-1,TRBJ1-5,SARVSGSDQPQH
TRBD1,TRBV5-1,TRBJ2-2,ASSLPGGTGELF
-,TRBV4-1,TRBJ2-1,ASSQVWGAPADEQF
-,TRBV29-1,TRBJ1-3,SVEVRGSGNTIY
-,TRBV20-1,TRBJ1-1,SARRIFGNTEAF
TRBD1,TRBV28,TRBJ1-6,ASSLWGQGTLGNSPLH
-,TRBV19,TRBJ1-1,ASSRGAGFVAAF
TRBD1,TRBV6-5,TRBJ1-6,ASSYAPGQGAANSPLH